One T cell receptor (beta chain) is described in this entry. No antigen is known for it. Per-base qualities were not stored, and no clone one base away is much larger. The sample comes from a study of healthy donors' naive CD4 and CD8 T cells (dated by TCRdb to the mid-2010s). Notes on the research overall: Donor selection covered three age groups (20-25, 40-50 and 60-70 years) with six people in each, and the resulting cohort had a mean age of 44 and was half female. For TCR alpha, a new primer set was designed to cover all functional IMGT alpha gene variants, and the remainder of the protocol was kept the same as the beta-chain workflow. To examine how TCR variation is linked to lineage commitment, the study sequenced rearranged TCR alpha and beta chains from naive CD4+ and CD8+ T cells. Donors were HLA-typed by sequencing at HLA-A, -B, -C, -DRB1, -DQB1 and -DPB1 using the SBTexcellerator protocol, an ABI3130xl analyzer and SBTengine software. The peripheral blood mononuclear cells came from some 20 individuals who were healthy and unrelated. Beyond this particular receptor, the publication reports: Possible repertoire bias arising from homeostatic proliferation of naive T cells was not directly addressed. Alpha and beta chains were sequenced in bulk and could not be paired, so combined chain effects were not evaluated. V genes, J genes and CDR3 charge together appeared to explain about 14% of CD4/CD8 propensity variance, in a largely additive manner. In both chains, CD4+ lineage was associated with a positively charged CDR3 and CD8+ lineage with a negatively charged CDR3. Most V and J gene segments were reportedly biased between naive CD4+ and CD8+ cells, consistently across donors and independent of HLA genotype.

Cells with a CD4+CD8-CD45RO-CD45RA+ profile were isolated by FACS and defined as naive CD4+ T cells, and those with a CD8+CD4-CD45RA+CD27bright profile were defined as naive CD8+ T cells. The antibodies used for sorting targeted CD4 (RPA-T4), CD8 (SK1), CD27 (O323), CD45RA (HI100) and CD45RO (UCHL1). The cysteine opens and the phenylalanine closes a CDR3 of 14 amino acids. Left in the record is the CDR3 DNA by itself, 42 bases read in frame from the first base. Trimming costs V 4 bases and J 3 bases, and their ends lie 13 bases apart. CDR1 and CDR2 are drawn from the germline V gene: SQVTM, ANQGSEA. For sequencing, a 454 GS FLX Titanium was employed. A previously published linear amplification protocol was used to build the TCR libraries, starting from roughly 500 ng of total RNA. The sequencing itself ran on the Roche/454 Genome Sequencer using Titanium chemistry. On the authors' methods: 78,498 rearranged TCR alpha transcripts were sequenced from five or six of the healthy donors. Duplicate transcripts were removed, and unique TCR clonotypes were defined by the CDR3 junction according to IMGT nomenclature. CD4 versus CD8 status was modeled on V and J genes by logistic regression in R 2.13.0, with adjustment for donor effects and Bonferroni correction for multiple testing. The raw public data were reprocessed by TCRdb itself: fastp quality trimming at Q25, MiXCR clonotype calling, in-frame beta chains only. Each entry merges the rows of one CDR3 protein and shows their most common DNA and genes. The authors' filters were not applied to this entry. This sample is represented by 150,000 to 200,000 distinct CDR3 sequences; around three quarters of them were singletons. Roughly 2.4% of the sample rests with the top ten.

The specimen was naive CD4+ and CD8+ T cells sorted from blood, pooled from several donors. The cell subset or site label, read with the paper, signifies: FACS-sorted naive CD4+ (CD45RO-CD45RA+) and naive CD8+ (CD45RA+CD27bright) T cells. The rearrangement combines TRBV29-1 with TRBJ1-3; the D gene remains uncertain. The clonotype was recovered from a pool of human donors in good health; the sample pools cells from several healthy donors. The CDR3 region reads CSVVSVGFGNTIYF. The sequence in DNA is TGCAGCGTTGTTAGTGTGGGGTTTGGAAACACCATATATTTT.